These T cell receptor beta chains were read from a single sample in a study of blood T cell repertoires in COVID-19. Assay: immunoSEQ multiplex PCR; the TCRdb copy retains only in-frame clones and omits some. The sample lists around 330,000 clones; 70% to 90% were seen once. The specimen sequenced was peripheral blood. Every receptor here comes from a woman younger than 45 with COVID-19, enrolled during active disease. Both conserved end residues are part of each CDR3. The D gene is left open where the match is weak.

TRBV25-1	TRBD1	TRBJ2-6	CASSGPTGGSSGANVLTF	TGTGCCAGCAGTGGCCCAACAGGGGGAAGCTCTGGGGCCAACGTCCTGACTTTC
TRBV6-6	TRBD1	TRBJ1-2	CASSLTGGLANYGYTF	TGTGCCAGCAGTTTGACAGGGGGCCTTGCTAACTATGGCTACACCTTC
TRBV24-1	NA	TRBJ1-2	CATSDSGKYYGYTF	TGTGCCACCAGTGATTCAGGGAAATACTATGGCTACACCTTC
TRBV19	TRBD1	TRBJ1-4	CASSGRTGENEKLFF	TGTGCCAGTAGTGGGAGGACAGGGGAAAATGAAAAACTGTTTTTT
TRBV11-3	TRBD2	TRBJ2-2	CASSLAGLAGGMNTGELFF	TGTGCCAGCAGCTTAGCGGGACTAGCGGGGGGAATGAACACCGGGGAGCTGTTTTTT
TRBV27	NA	TRBJ1-4	CASSSKLRVPGKLFF	TGTGCCAGCAGTTCAAAGCTCAGGGTACCAGGAAAACTGTTTTTT
TRBV6-1	NA	TRBJ1-1	CASSEVGGAAFF	TGTGCCAGCAGTGAAGTAGGGGGGGCAGCTTTCTTT
TRBV28	NA	TRBJ1-5	CASSFSGGYGYGNQPQHF	TGTGCCAGCAGTTTTTCGGGGGGTTACGGGTACGGCAATCAGCCCCAGCATTTT
TRBV5-1	TRBD2	TRBJ2-7	CASSPASGGYEQYF	TGCGCCAGCAGCCCCGCTAGCGGGGGTTACGAGCAGTACTTC
TRBV9	TRBD2	TRBJ2-1	CASSGVAGRFDNEQFF	TGTGCCAGCAGCGGTGTAGCGGGGAGGTTCGACAATGAGCAGTTCTTC
TRBV15	NA	TRBJ2-3	CATSPQPQGPADTQYF	TGTGCCACCAGCCCCCAGCCCCAGGGGCCTGCAGATACGCAGTATTTT